The 27 T cell receptor beta chains in this list originate from one sample, sequenced in a study of blood T cell repertoires in COVID-19. The data were produced by immunoSEQ multiplex PCR, yet TCRdb's version contains in-frame clones alone and is incomplete. This sample has 50,000 to 80,000 clones, with 78% found just once. The sequenced sample consisted of peripheral blood. These receptors all come from a man aged 55 to 70 with COVID-19, enrolled during active disease.

V and J are TRBV2 and TRBJ2-5; D perhaps matches TRBD1 (6 bases). V lost 6 bases, J lost 5 bases, and 19 bases lay in between. The CDR3 covers 15 residues. CDR1 and CDR2 from the germline V gene are SNHLY and FYNNEI. CDR3: CASSLKPTGRETQYF. DNA for the CDR3: TGTGCCAGCAGCCTAAAGCCCACAGGGCGGGAGACCCAGTACTTC.

V and J are TRBV24-1 and TRBJ2-7; 9 nucleotides line up with TRBD1. The germline V gene encodes CDR1 KGHDR and CDR2 SFDVKD. This CDR3 is 15 amino acids long. J lost 6 bases, V lost 3 bases, and 8 bases had no gene match. CDR3 loop: CATSDITRDRAEQYF. The CDR3 DNA is TGTGCCACCAGTGATATCACCCGGGACAGGGCCGAGCAGTACTTC.

This chain uses TRBV4-1 with TRBJ2-5, with 8 bases identical to TRBD2. Per germline, CDR1 MGHRA and CDR2 YSYEKL. The CDR3 has 17 residues. After removal of 5 bases from V and 5 bases from J, the junction contained 16 bases not matched to a gene. The CDR3 DNA sequence: TGCGCCAGCAGCTTCTCGGGTTCCGGGAGGGTACAGGAGACCCAGTACTTC. Its protein product is CASSFSGSGRVQETQYF.

The DNA for the CDR3 is TGTGCCAGCAGGTCGTGGGACAGGGGAGTCGACGAGCAGTACTTC. This translates into CASRSWDRGVDEQYF. The chain joins TRBV6-5 to TRBJ2-7; 10 nucleotides align to TRBD1. In germline, CDR1 is MNHEY, CDR2 SVGAGI. The ends lost 6 bases at V and 5 bases at J; junction bases unmatched: 10. The CDR3 runs to 15 residues.

The table lists this clone with a count of one. The chain carries TRBV28 and TRBJ2-7; no firm D call. V lost 6 bases to trimming and J lost 3 bases, with 12 bases between them. This CDR3 is built from 13 residues. Germline loops: CDR1 MDHEN, CDR2 SYDVKM. CDR3 region: CASSPPGGYEQYF. The CDR3 nucleotides read TGTGCCAGCAGCCCTCCGGGTGGCTACGAGCAGTACTTC.

This chain joins TRBV27 and TRBJ1-1, with TRBD1 matching over 8 bases. V was pared by 7 bases and J by 5 bases, with 18 bases of the junction left unmatched. Germline V gene data show CDR1 as MNHEY and CDR2 as SMNVEV (reference sequence). The CDR3 sequence is 17 residues long. CDR3 region: CASIKRGVLTGGTEAFF. The DNA of the CDR3 is TGTGCCAGCATCAAAAGGGGAGTATTAACAGGGGGGACTGAAGCTTTCTTT.

This clone appeared once. The CDR3 reads CASSLDRSQNGYTF. CDR3 coding DNA: TGCGCCAGCAGCTTGGACAGGAGTCAGAATGGCTACACCTTC. The chain is built from TRBV5-1 and TRBJ1-2, with D possibly TRBD1 on 5 matching bases. The germline gives CDR1 SGHRS, CDR2 YFSETQ. Deletions cut 0 bases from V and 6 bases from J, with 12 bases between. CDR3 size: 14 residues.

The sample holds one count of this clone. V and J are TRBV11-2 and TRBJ2-7; D ambiguous. Trimming took 1 base from V and 0 from J, leaving 10 bases between them. CDR3 size: 15 residues. Germline V CDR1 and CDR2: SGHAT, FQNNGV. This CDR3 reads CASSLGTASSYEQYF. CDR3 bases: TGTGCCAGCAGCTTAGGCACCGCTAGCTCCTACGAGCAGTACTTC.

V usage is TRBV29-1 and J usage is TRBJ1-4, with D possibly being TRBD1 (6 bases). Germline V gives CDR1 SQVTM, CDR2 ANQGSEA. The V end lost 0 bases, the J end lost 6 bases, and 8 bases lay between the germline ends. This CDR3 has 13 amino acids. Here the CDR3 DNA reads TGCAGCGTTGAAGAAGGGGGGGATGAAAAACTGTTTTTT. Protein sequence: CSVEEGGDEKLFF.

CDR3 region: CASSLKLAGSSYEQYF. The CDR3 bases are TGTGCCAGCAGTTTAAAACTAGCCGGGAGCTCCTACGAGCAGTACTTC. This chain links TRBV27 with TRBJ2-7; D is possibly TRBD2 (6 bases). V dropped 2 bases and J dropped 0 bases, with 14 bases sitting between them. The CDR3 has 16 amino acids. Germline V gene sequence: CDR1 MNHEY, CDR2 SMNVEV (reference sequence).

This sequence joins TRBV10-1 and TRBJ1-1; D unresolved. V was cut by 7 bases and J by 5 bases, with 14 bases left in between. The CDR3 contains 13 residues. Germline V gives CDR1 WNHNN, CDR2 SYGVQD (reference sequence). CDR3 in DNA: TGCGCCAGCAAGTCTGAACCGGGGACTGAAGCTTTCTTT. It specifies CASKSEPGTEAFF.

The chain couples TRBV24-1 to TRBJ2-5; D is unresolved. Germline CDR1 reads KGHDR; CDR2 reads SFDVKD. This CDR3 has 15 amino acids. V lost 3 bases to trimming and J lost 5 bases, with 15 bases between them. The CDR3 bases are TGTGCCACCAGTGATCCGACATTGGTTGTCGAGACCCAGTACTTC. Protein: CATSDPTLVVETQYF.

This sequence joins TRBV27 and TRBJ1-1; TRBD1 agrees at 7 bases. Germline CDR1 is MNHEY and CDR2 is SMNVEV (reference sequence). This CDR3 spans 13 amino acids. Losses at the gene ends were 5 bases for V and 4 bases for J; bases not matched to a gene: 4. The CDR3 is CASSHRTGTEAFF. The CDR3 DNA follows: TGTGCCAGCAGTCATCGGACAGGCACTGAAGCTTTCTTT.

CDR3 loop: CASSHGRTSGPYNEQFF. The DNA of the CDR3 is TGTGCCAGCAGCCACGGGAGGACTAGCGGGCCCTACAATGAGCAGTTCTTC. V gene TRBV14 combines with J gene TRBJ2-1, with TRBD2 matching over 11 bases. The CDR3 covers 17 residues. Unmatched junction bases numbered 6, after V lost 3 bases and J lost 2 bases. Germline V gene data show CDR1 as SGHDN and CDR2 as FVKESK. Together with reference TRBV14 and TRBJ2-1, the CDR3 gives the full variable domain: EAGVTQFPSHSVIEKGQTVTLRCDPISGHDNLYWYRRVMGKEIKFLLHFVKESKQDESGMPNNRFLAERTGGTYSTLKVQPAELEDSGVYFCASSHGRTSGPYNEQFFGPGTRLTVL.

The V gene is TRBV18, the J gene TRBJ1-5; 12 positions match TRBD1. Germline V CDR1 and CDR2: KGHSH, LQKENI. J was trimmed by 3 bases and V by 6 bases; bases with no gene match: 9. This CDR3 is 17 amino acids long. CDR3 residues: CASSQKGQGAINQPQHF. CDR3 bases: TGTGCCAGCTCCCAAAAGGGACAGGGGGCTATCAATCAGCCCCAGCATTTT. Full variable domain (remainder filled in from reference TRBV18 and TRBJ1-5): NAGVMQNPRHLVRRRGQEARLRCSPMKGHSHVYWYRQLPEEGLKFMVYLQKENIIDESGMPKERFSAEFPKEGPSILRIQQVVRGDSAAYFCASSQKGQGAINQPQHFGDGTRLSIL.

This chain links TRBV7-9 with TRBJ1-1; 10 bases line up with TRBD1. CDR1 is SEHNR and CDR2 is FQNEAQ in the germline V gene (reference sequence). The V and J ends lost 6 bases and 0 bases, in that order; junction bases with no gene match: 4. The CDR3 extends over 15 amino acids. The CDR3, as DNA: TGTGCCAGCAGTCCGGGACAGGGGCTGAACACTGAAGCTTTCTTT. Translating it yields CASSPGQGLNTEAFF.

The chain couples TRBV29-1 to TRBJ1-1; D may be TRBD1 (6 bases). Trimming shortened V by 0 bases and J by 1 base, and 9 bases separated the two germline ends. Germline-derived CDR1 and CDR2 are SQVTM and ANQGSEA. The CDR3 loop spans 14 amino acids. The CDR3 loop is CSVEDQGGNTEAFF. CDR3 coding DNA: TGCAGCGTTGAAGATCAAGGGGGGAACACTGAAGCTTTCTTT. Variable domain in full (rest from reference TRBV29-1 and TRBJ1-1): SAVISQKPSRDICQRGTSLTIQCQVDSQVTMMFWYRQQPGQSLTLIATANQGSEATYESGFVIDKFPISRPNLTFSTLTVSNMSPEDSSIYLCSVEDQGGNTEAFFGQGTRLTVV.

The V call is TRBV5-1, the J call TRBJ2-5; possible D gene TRBD2, 5 bases. Germline-derived CDR1 and CDR2 are SGHRS and YFSETQ. The ends were cut back, 0 bases at V and 4 bases at J, with 7 bases in the middle. There are 13 residues in the CDR3. In nucleotides, the CDR3 is TGCGCCAGCAGCTTGGACGCGGGAGAGACCCAGTACTTC. Protein product: CASSLDAGETQYF. Together with reference TRBV5-1 and TRBJ2-5, the CDR3 gives the full variable domain: KAGVTQTPRYLIKTRGQQVTLSCSPISGHRSVSWYQQTPGQGLQFLFEYFSETQRNKGNFPGRFSGRQFSNSRSEMNVSTLELGDSALYLCASSLDAGETQYFGPGTRLLVL.

The gene calls are TRBV29-1 and TRBJ1-5, with D uncertain. The germline gives CDR1 SQVTM, CDR2 ANQGSEA. V was shortened by 2 bases and J by 13 bases, with 12 bases between the two germline ends. The CDR3 contains 11 residues. CDR3 bases: TGCAGCGTTGAATCTGTGGGCAGTCAGCATTTT. Translating gives CSVESVGSQHF. The full variable domain, with the rest looked up from reference TRBV29-1 and TRBJ1-5, is SAVISQKPSRDICQRGTSLTIQCQVDSQVTMMFWYRQQPGQSLTLIATANQGSEATYESGFVIDKFPISRPNLTFSTLTVSNMSPEDSSIYLCSVESVGSQHFGDGTRLSIL.

This rearrangement joins TRBV6-4 to TRBJ1-2, with TRBD1 identical over 7 bases. The CDR3 is 15 amino acids. The V gene's germline CDR1 is MRHNA and CDR2 SNTAGT. J was trimmed by 0 bases and V by 4 bases; bases with no gene match: 5. CDR3 in amino acids: CASSATGTANYGYTF. As DNA, the CDR3 is TGTGCCAGCAGTGCGACCGGGACAGCTAACTATGGCTACACCTTC.

The gene calls are TRBV15 and TRBJ1-2; 9 bases map to TRBD1. CDR1 LNHNV and CDR2 YYDKDF come from the germline V gene (reference sequence). Losses at the gene ends were 9 bases for V and 7 bases for J; bases not matched to a gene: 9. CDR3 length: 13 amino acids. CDR3: CATGGDRARGYTF. Here the CDR3 DNA reads TGTGCCACGGGAGGGGACAGGGCTCGTGGCTACACCTTC.

The chain employs TRBV28 and TRBJ2-3, with TRBD2 matching over 10 bases. CDR3 length equals 15 residues. J was trimmed by 0 bases and V by 6 bases; bases with no gene match: 3. Germline CDR1 MDHEN, CDR2 SYDVKM. The CDR3 DNA reads TGTGCCAGCAGGGCTAGCGGGGGTAGCACAGATACGCAGTATTTT. Encoded protein: CASRASGGSTDTQYF.

This chain's CDR3 is CASSANGQYGYTF. CDR3 bases: TGTGCCAGCAGCGCAAATGGACAGTATGGCTACACCTTC. This chain joins TRBV11-2 and TRBJ1-2; the D gene is possibly TRBD1 (6 bases). Trimming removed 5 bases at V and 5 bases at J, with 12 bases between. Germline values: CDR1 SGHAT, CDR2 FQNNGV. This CDR3 is built from 13 residues.

Regarding this clone: The junction departs from germline at one end; a sequencing error may be responsible. V and J are TRBV7-9 and TRBJ2-3, with TRBD2 matching 12 bases. CDR3 length: 14 residues. Germline loops: CDR1 SEHNR, CDR2 FQNEAQ (reference sequence). DNA for the CDR3: TGTGCCAGCAGCCTAGCGGGAGGGGCAGATACGCAGTATTTT. Translation gives CASSLAGGADTQYF.

The chain joins TRBV29-1 to TRBJ2-5; TRBD2 agrees at 7 bases. This CDR3 has 12 amino acids. Germline V lookup: CDR1 SQVTM, CDR2 ANQGSEA. The ends lost 7 bases at V and 6 bases at J; junction bases unmatched: 8. In nucleotides, the CDR3 is TGCAGCGCCGGGGAGGGGAGACAGACCCAGTACTTC. Protein sequence: CSAGEGRQTQYF. Drawing the rest from reference TRBV29-1 and TRBJ2-5, the complete variable domain is SAVISQKPSRDICQRGTSLTIQCQVDSQVTMMFWYRQQPGQSLTLIATANQGSEATYESGFVIDKFPISRPNLTFSTLTVSNMSPEDSSIYLCSAGEGRQTQYFGPGTRLLVL.

CDR3 in DNA: TGTGCCAGCAGGGGAGGGGTGGCATCACCCCTCCACTTT. Protein: CASRGGVASPLHF. This sequence joins TRBV27 and TRBJ1-6; TRBD1 is a possible D gene (5 bases). V lost 6 bases to trimming and J lost 10 bases, with 13 bases between them. Germline V CDR1 and CDR2: MNHEY, SMNVEV (reference sequence). The CDR3 runs to 13 residues.

The chain has TRBV5-1 and TRBJ1-2; 11 bases fit TRBD1. Per the germline V gene, CDR1 is SGHRS and CDR2 is YFSETQ. The CDR3 spans 13 residues. V shed 4 bases and J 8 bases; nucleotides not matched to a gene: 4. CDR3 residues: CASSVGQGEGYTF. In DNA, the CDR3 is TGCGCCAGCAGCGTGGGACAGGGGGAAGGCTACACCTTC.